In this sample, the clone carrying this T cell receptor beta chain turned up many times. Antigen unknown. One entry per CDR3 protein results from TCRdb running MiXCR on the PCR reads. Of about 640,000 distinct CDR3 sequences in the sample, about 20% were seen once. This sample is part of a study of molecular identifiers for immune sequencing clone quantification. The study, taken as a whole, reports: Naive cells had under 1% of molecules in clones above 20 RNA copies, effectors over 99%.

Libraries for naive CD8 T cells, which were made from about 20,000 to 1,000,000 sorted cells, drew on 10%, 30% or 50% of the RNA. Isolation of naive CD8 T cells was achieved by sorting on a CD8+CD4-CCR7+CD45RA+ phenotype. Trimming took 1 base from V and 0 from J; bases not matched to a gene: 9. The germline V gene encodes CDR1 MNHEY and CDR2 SVGEGT. The CDR3 contains 19 residues. Material for sequencing was naive CD8+ T cells from blood, with Jurkat cell RNA spiked in. Subset meaning: FACS-sorted CD8+CD4-CCR7+CD45RA+ naive T cells. This clonotype was obtained from a human donor in good health. Some libraries in this study had Jurkat cell RNA spiked in. This rearrangement joins TRBV6-2 or TRBV6-3 to TRBJ2-2; 9 nucleotides agree with TRBD1. The CDR3 nucleotides read TGTGCCAGCAGTTACTTAAGGGACAGGGCAGTAGCGAACACCGGGGAGCTGTTTTTT. Its translation is CASSYLRDRAVANTGELFF.